This passage covers 15 T cell receptor beta chains from one sample sequenced in a study of T-cell reconstitution after alpha-beta-depleted transplantation in children. The TCRbeta library incorporated unique molecular identifiers. TCRdb ran MiXCR on the PCR reads and lists one entry per CDR3 protein. The table includes over 45,000 distinct CDR3 sequences, 5.8% detected once. The source material was PBMCs, mostly from graft donor cells, sampled 60 days after TCRalphabeta/CD19-depleted stem cell transplant. These receptors all come from a female patient between 2 and 15 years old who had a stem cell transplant for aplastic anemia, so the T cells may come from the graft donor.

This clonotype was counted only a few times. The DNA for the CDR3 is TGTGCCAGCAGGACGGCGGGATACAAGTATGGCTACACCTTC. It codes for CASRTAGYKYGYTF. The chain recombines TRBV28 with TRBJ1-2, with D uncertain. With 6 bases removed from V and 5 bases from J, the gap between germline ends came to 16 bases. This CDR3 region has 14 residues. Germline CDR1 and CDR2: MDHEN and SYDVKM.

In this sample, this clonotype turned up a few times. This chain joins TRBV5-1 and TRBJ2-7, with 8 bases aligning to TRBD1. The trim removed 0 bases at V and 3 bases at J, leaving 2 bases unmatched. In germline, CDR1 is SGHRS, CDR2 YFSETQ. This CDR3 region has 14 residues. As DNA, the CDR3 is TGCGCCAGCAGCTTGGGACAGGGGAGCTACGAGCAGTACTTC. As protein: CASSLGQGSYEQYF.

This clonotype was detected ten times or more. The gene calls are TRBV5-8 and TRBJ2-1; D is possibly TRBD2 (6 bases). The CDR3 contains 11 residues. CDR1 and CDR2 from the germline V gene are SGHTS and YDEGEE. V was clipped by 7 bases and J by 7 bases, with 9 bases between them. The CDR3 nucleotides are TGTGCCAGCCCTGGGGGGAATGAGCAGTTCTTC. Its protein is CASPGGNEQFF. Based on the CDR3 plus reference TRBV5-8 and TRBJ2-1, the full variable domain is EAGVTQSPTHLIKTRGQQATLRCSPISGHTSVYWYQQALGLGLQFLLWYDEGEERNRGNFPPRFSGRQFPNYSSELNVNALELEDSALYLCASPGGNEQFFGPGTRLTVL.

This clonotype was recorded once. The CDR3 loop is CASTTSALSTDTQYF. The CDR3 DNA reads as TGTGCCAGCACAACTAGCGCCTTAAGCACAGATACGCAGTATTTT. The chain couples TRBV2 to TRBJ2-3; 7 bases are a match to TRBD2. J lost 0 bases, V lost 7 bases, and 7 bases had no gene match. Germline-derived CDR1 and CDR2 are SNHLY and FYNNEI. This CDR3 has 15 residues.

This clonotype came up many times. This chain connects TRBV5-1 to TRBJ2-4; 13 bases match TRBD2. The ends lost 4 bases at V and 0 bases at J; junction bases unmatched: 10. This CDR3 spans 19 amino acids. The germline V gene has CDR1 SGHRS and CDR2 YFSETQ. The CDR3: CASSGGLAGTPVAKNIQYF. The CDR3 DNA reads TGCGCCAGCAGCGGGGGACTAGCGGGAACTCCGGTAGCCAAAAACATTCAGTACTTC.

This clonotype was seen at least ten times. J is TRBJ2-1 and V is TRBV5-1, with TRBD2 identical over 16 bases. Germline trimming cut 0 bases from V and 5 bases from J; bases unmatched to any gene: 14. Germline-derived CDR1 and CDR2 are SGHRS and YFSETQ. The CDR3 has 21 residues. Here the CDR3 reads CASSLEVPGLAGGRVHNEQFF. Written as DNA, the CDR3 is TGCGCCAGCAGCTTGGAGGTGCCGGGACTAGCGGGAGGGAGAGTACACAATGAGCAGTTCTTC.

The sample holds one count of this clonotype. This could be a read error, since a much larger clone is one nucleotide away. The chain recombines TRBV7-2 with TRBJ2-3; the match to TRBD1 covers 8 bases. Germline loops: CDR1 SGHTA, CDR2 FQGNSA. Losses at the gene ends were 5 bases for V and 2 bases for J; bases not matched to a gene: 9. The CDR3 totals 16 residues. CDR3 nucleotide sequence: TGTGCCAGCAGCCCCGGCCTCAGGGGGCTCACAGATACGCAGTATTTT. Protein sequence: CASSPGLRGLTDTQYF.

The table lists this clonotype with a few counts. The genes are TRBV19 and TRBJ1-6, with TRBD1 matching 9 bases. CDR1 and CDR2 (germline): LNHDA, SQIVND (reference sequence). The V and J ends lost 8 bases and 5 bases, in that order; junction bases with no gene match: 4. The CDR3 spans 14 residues. The CDR3 DNA reads TGTGCCAGTCGGACAGGGGACAATAATTCACCCCTCCACTTT. Its protein product is CASRTGDNNSPLHF.

Worth noting for this clonotype: The conserved final phenylalanine or tryptophan is absent from the CDR3, which likely points to a read error. J is TRBJ2-3 and V is TRBV5-1; D is perhaps TRBD2 (7 bases). The germline V and J ends were trimmed by 4 bases and 0 bases, with 9 bases remaining between them. The germline CDR1 and CDR2 sequences are SGHRS and YFSETQ. This CDR3 is 14 amino acids long. The chain's CDR3 is CASSRGGSTDTQYY. The CDR3 nucleotides are TGCGCCAGCAGCAGGGGGGGGAGCACAGATACGCAGTATTAT.

This clonotype was seen ten or more times. This chain links TRBV5-1 with TRBJ2-3, with D perhaps matching TRBD2 (5 bases). The germline V and J ends were trimmed by 6 bases and 4 bases, with 18 bases remaining between them. The CDR3 length is 15 residues. The germline V gene encodes CDR1 SGHRS and CDR2 YFSETQ. The CDR3 protein is CASTRGEGISDTQYF. The DNA of the CDR3 is TGCGCCAGCACCCGGGGTGAGGGCATATCAGATACGCAGTATTTT.

This clonotype has at least ten counts. V and J are TRBV9 and TRBJ2-1; D may correspond to TRBD1 or TRBD2 (5 bases each). Trimming cost V 4 bases and J 0 bases, with 11 bases left between them. Germline V gives CDR1 SGDLS, CDR2 YYNGEE. The CDR3 runs to 15 residues. The CDR3 DNA reads TGTGCCAGCAGCCGGGACCCCAGCTCCTACAATGAGCAGTTCTTC. Encoded protein: CASSRDPSSYNEQFF.

This clonotype appeared many times. The chain joins TRBV11-2 to TRBJ2-5; TRBD2 matches 7 bases. J was trimmed by 5 bases and V by 5 bases; bases with no gene match: 11. Germline loops: CDR1 SGHAT, CDR2 FQNNGV. The CDR3 totals 15 residues. The CDR3 nucleotides are TGTGCCAGCAGCCCGGGGGGTGTTCTGACGGAGACCCAGTACTTC. It yields the protein CASSPGGVLTETQYF. The full variable domain, with the rest looked up from reference TRBV11-2 and TRBJ2-5, is EAGVAQSPRYKIIEKRQSVAFWCNPISGHATLYWYQQILGQGPKLLIQFQNNGVVDDSQLPKDRFSAERLKGVDSTLKIQPAKLEDSAVYLCASSPGGVLTETQYFGPGTRLLVL.

This clonotype was detected ten times or more. This sequence joins TRBV30 and TRBJ2-3; TRBD2 might be the D (6 bases). CDR1 is GTSNPN and CDR2 is SVGIG in the germline V gene (reference sequence). The CDR3 has 14 residues. With 0 bases removed from V and 3 bases from J, the gap between germline ends came to 10 bases. CDR3 residues: CAWSVGGPTDTQYF. As DNA, the CDR3 is TGTGCCTGGAGTGTAGGAGGGCCGACAGATACGCAGTATTTT. The full variable domain, completed using reference TRBV30 and TRBJ2-3, is SQTIHQWPATLVQPVGSPLSLECTVEGTSNPNLYWYRQAAGRGLQLLFYSVGIGQISSEVPQNLSASRPQDRQFILSSKKLLLSDSGFYLCAWSVGGPTDTQYFGPGTRLTVL.

This clonotype was detected many times. The chain uses TRBV5-1 and TRBJ2-7; 8 bases are a match to TRBD1. There are 16 residues in the CDR3. Germline V gene lookup returns CDR1 SGHRS and CDR2 YFSETQ. Trimming removed 2 bases from V and 6 bases from J; junction bases left unmatched: 13. CDR3 sequence: CASSFDPGQEAPEQYF. CDR3 bases: TGCGCCAGCAGCTTCGACCCGGGACAGGAGGCCCCCGAGCAGTACTTC.

This clonotype was observed many times. The chain joins TRBV29-1 to TRBJ2-3; TRBD1 agrees at 10 bases. This CDR3 comprises 13 residues. Germline lookup yields CDR1 SQVTM and CDR2 ANQGSEA. V dropped 1 base and J dropped 5; count of bases not matched to a gene: 0. CDR3 sequence: CSVEGDRGDTQYF. CDR3 DNA: TGCAGCGTTGAAGGGGACAGGGGAGATACGCAGTATTTT.